This is a list of T cell receptor beta chains from one sample in a study of T cell responses to AZD1222 COVID-19 vaccine. This table comes from immunoSEQ multiplex PCR, and its TCRdb copy is limited to in-frame clones, with some not included. This sample yields some 180,000 clones, of which over 90% are seen a single time; roughly 2% belongs to the top ten. Source: peripheral blood, taken 28 days after the second AZD1222 dose. The receptors here all came from an adult who received the AZD1222 COVID-19 vaccine. Both conserved end residues are part of each CDR3.

V	CDR3
TRBV19	CASSIEGTIRGNQPQHF
TRBV20-1	CSASRDRQAFF
TRBV6-5	CASRHYRDGNTIYF
TRBV9	CASSVETKNYGYTF
TRBV6-6	CASSSIGQGARETQYF
TRBV2	CASSREGSSPLHF
TRBV7-9	CASVWTGASVGEQYF
TRBV18	CASSPSWGTGNEQFF
TRBV28	CASSSGHDTDTQYF
TRBV5-6	CASSVQFYEQYF
TRBV10-1	CASSEIEPRTEAFF
TRBV6-5	CASTPTGGFQPQHF
TRBV4-3	CASSQDYRDTLGAFF
TRBV14	CASSRTRDRDYEQYF
TRBV29-1	CSVREPGLYEQYF
TRBV9	CASSALGGGLGNTIYF
TRBV19	CASSRGTAVNTEAFF
TRBV7-2	CASSLLANQGETQYF
TRBV9	CASSVDRGGSAYNEQFF
TRBV19	CASSFRTPTGGNTIYF
TRBV3-1/TRBV3-2	CASSQGLSYEQYF
TRBV2	CASTRTPGSNGYTF
TRBV24-1	CATSDPRQGKYEQYF
TRBV5-1	CASSFNSGGEMDTQYF
TRBV7-2	CASSLGRGNEKLFF
TRBV29-1	CSVEDMVTDNEQFF
TRBV9	CASSVGPPTGAYEQYF
TRBV5-1	CASSLGRGGMDTEAFF
TRBV18	CASSPFREHRHEQYF
TRBV28	CASSLSGGQVGGELFF
TRBV5-6	CASSLGAGGGYEQYF
TRBV5-4	CASSYVASGAAEAFF
TRBV9	CASSETATQETQYF
TRBV19	CASSIGLAVDEQFF
TRBV18	CASSGTGESYEQYF
TRBV7-2	CASSSGLAGYIEQFF
TRBV5-8	CASSAGTGGHGYTF
TRBV11-2	CASSSPRPTGGDEQFF